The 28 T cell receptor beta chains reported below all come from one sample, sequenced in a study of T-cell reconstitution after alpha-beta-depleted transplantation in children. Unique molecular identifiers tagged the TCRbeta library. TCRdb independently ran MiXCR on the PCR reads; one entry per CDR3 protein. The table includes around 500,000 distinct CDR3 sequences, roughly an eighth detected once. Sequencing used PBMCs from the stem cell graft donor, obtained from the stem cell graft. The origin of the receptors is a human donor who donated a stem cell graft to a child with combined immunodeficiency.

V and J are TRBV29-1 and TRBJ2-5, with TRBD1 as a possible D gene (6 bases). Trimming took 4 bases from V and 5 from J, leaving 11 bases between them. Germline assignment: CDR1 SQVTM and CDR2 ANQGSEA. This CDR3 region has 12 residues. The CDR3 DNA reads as TGCAGCGTTGGAGAGGGGGTCGAGACCCAGTACTTC. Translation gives CSVGEGVETQYF. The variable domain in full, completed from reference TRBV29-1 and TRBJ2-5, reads SAVISQKPSRDICQRGTSLTIQCQVDSQVTMMFWYRQQPGQSLTLIATANQGSEATYESGFVIDKFPISRPNLTFSTLTVSNMSPEDSSIYLCSVGEGVETQYFGPGTRLLVL.

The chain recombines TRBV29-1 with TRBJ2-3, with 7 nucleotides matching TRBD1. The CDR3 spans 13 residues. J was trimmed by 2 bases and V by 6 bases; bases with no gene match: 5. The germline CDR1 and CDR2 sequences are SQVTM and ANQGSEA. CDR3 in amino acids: CSVQQGITDTQYF. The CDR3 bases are TGCAGCGTCCAACAGGGGATCACAGATACGCAGTATTTT.

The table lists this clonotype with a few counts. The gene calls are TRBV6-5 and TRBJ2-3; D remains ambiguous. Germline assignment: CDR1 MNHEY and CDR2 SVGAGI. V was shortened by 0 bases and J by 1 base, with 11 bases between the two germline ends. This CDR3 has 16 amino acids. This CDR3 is CASSYSALTRTDTQYF. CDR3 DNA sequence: TGTGCCAGCAGTTACTCGGCGCTTACCCGCACAGATACGCAGTATTTT.

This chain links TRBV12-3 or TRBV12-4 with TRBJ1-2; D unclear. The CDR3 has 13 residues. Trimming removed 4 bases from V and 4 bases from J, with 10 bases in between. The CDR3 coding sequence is TGTGCCAGCAGTTCGGACGGCCTCTATGGCTACACCTTC. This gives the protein CASSSDGLYGYTF.

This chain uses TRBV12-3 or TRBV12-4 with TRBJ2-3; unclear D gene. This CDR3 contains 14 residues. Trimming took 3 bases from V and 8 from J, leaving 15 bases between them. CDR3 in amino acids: CASSLEFRSGTQYF. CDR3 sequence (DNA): TGTGCCAGCAGTTTGGAATTTAGGTCGGGTACGCAGTATTTT.

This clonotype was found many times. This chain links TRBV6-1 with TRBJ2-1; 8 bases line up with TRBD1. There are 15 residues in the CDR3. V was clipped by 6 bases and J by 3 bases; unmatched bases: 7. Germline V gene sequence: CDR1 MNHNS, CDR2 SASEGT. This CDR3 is CASRDGQGVYNEQFF. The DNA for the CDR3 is TGTGCCAGCAGGGACGGACAGGGAGTCTACAATGAGCAGTTCTTC.

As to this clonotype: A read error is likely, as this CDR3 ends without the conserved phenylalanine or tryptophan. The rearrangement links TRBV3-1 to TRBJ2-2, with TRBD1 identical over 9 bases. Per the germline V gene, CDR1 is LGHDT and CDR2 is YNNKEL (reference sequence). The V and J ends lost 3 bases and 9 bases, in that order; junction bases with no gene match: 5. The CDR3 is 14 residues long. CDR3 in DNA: TGTGCCAGCAGCCAGACAGGGGGACCACGGGAGCTGTTTTCT. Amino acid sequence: CASSQTGGPRELFS.

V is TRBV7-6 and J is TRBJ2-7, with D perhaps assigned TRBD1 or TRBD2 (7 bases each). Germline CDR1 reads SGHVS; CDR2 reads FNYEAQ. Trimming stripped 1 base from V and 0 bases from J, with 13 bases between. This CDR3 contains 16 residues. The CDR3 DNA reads TGTGCCAGCAGCTTAGGGGACAGCGGGATCTCCTACGAGCAGTACTTC. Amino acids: CASSLGDSGISYEQYF.

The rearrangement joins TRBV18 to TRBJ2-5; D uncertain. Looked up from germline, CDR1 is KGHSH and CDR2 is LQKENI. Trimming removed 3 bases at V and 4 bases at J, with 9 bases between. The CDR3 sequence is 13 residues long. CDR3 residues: CASSPTEGETQYF. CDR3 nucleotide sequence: TGTGCCAGCTCACCTACAGAAGGAGAGACCCAGTACTTC.

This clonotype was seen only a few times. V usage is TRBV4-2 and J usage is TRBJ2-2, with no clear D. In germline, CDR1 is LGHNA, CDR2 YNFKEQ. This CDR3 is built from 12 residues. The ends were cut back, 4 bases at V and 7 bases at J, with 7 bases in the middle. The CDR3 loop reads CASSRVGGELFF. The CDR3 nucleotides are TGTGCCAGCAGCCGGGTCGGCGGGGAGCTGTTTTTT.

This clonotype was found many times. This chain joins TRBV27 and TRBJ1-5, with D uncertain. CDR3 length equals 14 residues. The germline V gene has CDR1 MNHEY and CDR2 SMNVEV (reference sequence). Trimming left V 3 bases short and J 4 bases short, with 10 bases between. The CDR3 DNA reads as TGTGCCAGCAGTTTCGGTACACCTAATCAGCCCCAGCATTTT. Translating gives CASSFGTPNQPQHF.

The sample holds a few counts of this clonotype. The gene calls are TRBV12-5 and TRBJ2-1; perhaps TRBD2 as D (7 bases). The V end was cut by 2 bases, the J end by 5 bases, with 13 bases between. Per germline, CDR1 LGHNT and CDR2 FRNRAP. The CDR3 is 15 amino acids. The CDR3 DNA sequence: TGTGCTAGTGGTTTGATGGGGGGGCGAAACAATGAGCAGTTCTTC. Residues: CASGLMGGRNNEQFF.

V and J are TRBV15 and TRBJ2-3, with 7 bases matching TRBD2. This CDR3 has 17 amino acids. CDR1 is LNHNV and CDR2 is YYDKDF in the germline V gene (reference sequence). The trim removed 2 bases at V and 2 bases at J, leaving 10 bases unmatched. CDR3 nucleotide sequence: TGTGCCACCAGCAGACGACCAGGAGCGGGACCCACAGATACGCAGTATTTT. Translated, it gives CATSRRPGAGPTDTQYF.

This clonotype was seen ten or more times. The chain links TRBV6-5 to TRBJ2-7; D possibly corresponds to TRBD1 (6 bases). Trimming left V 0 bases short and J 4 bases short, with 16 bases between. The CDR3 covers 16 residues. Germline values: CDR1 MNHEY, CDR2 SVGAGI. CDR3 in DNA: TGTGCCAGCAGTTACTCTGGACAGCCAAATGAGTACGAGCAGTACTTC. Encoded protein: CASSYSGQPNEYEQYF.

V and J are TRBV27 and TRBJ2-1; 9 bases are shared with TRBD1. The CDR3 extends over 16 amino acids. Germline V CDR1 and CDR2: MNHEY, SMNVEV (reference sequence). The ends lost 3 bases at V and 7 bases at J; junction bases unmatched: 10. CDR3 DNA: TGTGCCAGCAGTTTTTCGACCGGACAGGGGTGGAATGAGCAGTTCTTC. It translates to CASSFSTGQGWNEQFF.

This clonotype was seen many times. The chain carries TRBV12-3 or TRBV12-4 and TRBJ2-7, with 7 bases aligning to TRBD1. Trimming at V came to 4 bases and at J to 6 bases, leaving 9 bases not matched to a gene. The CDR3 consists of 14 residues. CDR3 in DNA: TGTGCCAGCAGTTCCTCCGGGACAGTGATCGAGCAGTACTTC. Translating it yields CASSSSGTVIEQYF.

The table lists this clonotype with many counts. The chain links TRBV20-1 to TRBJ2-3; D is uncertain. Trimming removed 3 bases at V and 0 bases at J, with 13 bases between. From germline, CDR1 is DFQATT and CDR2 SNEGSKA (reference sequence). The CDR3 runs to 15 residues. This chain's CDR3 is CSASVAEISTDTQYF. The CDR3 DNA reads TGCAGTGCTAGTGTTGCGGAGATTAGCACAGATACGCAGTATTTT.

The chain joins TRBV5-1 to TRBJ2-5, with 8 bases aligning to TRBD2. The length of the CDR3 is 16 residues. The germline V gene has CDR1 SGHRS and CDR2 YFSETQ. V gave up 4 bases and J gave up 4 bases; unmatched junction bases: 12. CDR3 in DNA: TGCGCCAGCAGCGGGCAGCCGGGACTAGTGGCAGAGACCCAGTACTTC. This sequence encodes CASSGQPGLVAETQYF. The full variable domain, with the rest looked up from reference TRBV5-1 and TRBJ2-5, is KAGVTQTPRYLIKTRGQQVTLSCSPISGHRSVSWYQQTPGQGLQFLFEYFSETQRNKGNFPGRFSGRQFSNSRSEMNVSTLELGDSALYLCASSGQPGLVAETQYFGPGTRLLVL.

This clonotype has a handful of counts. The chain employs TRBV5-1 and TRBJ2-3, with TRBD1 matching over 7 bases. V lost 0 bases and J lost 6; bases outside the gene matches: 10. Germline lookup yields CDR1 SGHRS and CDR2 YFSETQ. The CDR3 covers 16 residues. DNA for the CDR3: TGCGCCAGCAGCTTGGGACAGGGATTGAGAACCGATACGCAGTATTTT. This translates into CASSLGQGLRTDTQYF.

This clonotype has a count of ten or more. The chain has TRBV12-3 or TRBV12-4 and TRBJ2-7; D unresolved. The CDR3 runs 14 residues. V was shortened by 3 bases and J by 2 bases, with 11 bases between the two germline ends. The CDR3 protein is CASSFWGFTYEQYF. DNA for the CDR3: TGTGCCAGCAGTTTTTGGGGATTCACCTACGAGCAGTACTTC.

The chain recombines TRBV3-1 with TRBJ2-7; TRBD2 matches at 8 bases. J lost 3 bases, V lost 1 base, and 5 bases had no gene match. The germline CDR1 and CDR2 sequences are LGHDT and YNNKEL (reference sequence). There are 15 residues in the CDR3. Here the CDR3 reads CASSQGSSGLYEQYF. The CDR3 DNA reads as TGTGCCAGCAGCCAAGGGTCTAGCGGGCTCTACGAGCAGTACTTC.

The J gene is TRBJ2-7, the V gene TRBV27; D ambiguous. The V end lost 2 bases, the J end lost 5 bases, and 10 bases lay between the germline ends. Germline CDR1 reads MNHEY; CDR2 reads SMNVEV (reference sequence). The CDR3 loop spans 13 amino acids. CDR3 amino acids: CASSLGRPHEQYF. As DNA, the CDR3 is TGTGCCAGCAGTTTAGGCCGACCCCACGAGCAGTACTTC.

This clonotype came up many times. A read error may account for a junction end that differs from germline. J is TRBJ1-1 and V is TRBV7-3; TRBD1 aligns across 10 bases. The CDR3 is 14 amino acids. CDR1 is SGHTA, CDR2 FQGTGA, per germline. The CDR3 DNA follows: TGTGCCAGCAGCTCCTTACCGGGACAGGGGCTCATCTCTTTC. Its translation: CASSSLPGQGLISF.

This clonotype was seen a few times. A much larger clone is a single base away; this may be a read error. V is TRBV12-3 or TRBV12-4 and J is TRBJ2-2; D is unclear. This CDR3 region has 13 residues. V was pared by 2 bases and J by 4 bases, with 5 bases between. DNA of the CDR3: TGTGCCAGCAGTTTAACCCCCACCGGGGAGCTGTTTTTT. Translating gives CASSLTPTGELFF.

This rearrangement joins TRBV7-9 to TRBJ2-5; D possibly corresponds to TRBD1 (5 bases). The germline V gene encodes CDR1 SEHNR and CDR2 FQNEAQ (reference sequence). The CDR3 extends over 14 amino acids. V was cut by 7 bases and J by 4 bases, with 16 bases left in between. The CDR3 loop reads CASTLTGRTETQYF. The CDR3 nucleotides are TGTGCCAGCACCCTAACAGGCAGGACAGAGACCCAGTACTTC.

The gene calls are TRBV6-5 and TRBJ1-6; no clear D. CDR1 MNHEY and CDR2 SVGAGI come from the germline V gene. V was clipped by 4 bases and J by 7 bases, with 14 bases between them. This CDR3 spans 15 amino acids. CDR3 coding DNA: TGTGCCAGCAGTTTCCGACCCCGGTTGAATTCACCCCTCCACTTT. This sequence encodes CASSFRPRLNSPLHF.

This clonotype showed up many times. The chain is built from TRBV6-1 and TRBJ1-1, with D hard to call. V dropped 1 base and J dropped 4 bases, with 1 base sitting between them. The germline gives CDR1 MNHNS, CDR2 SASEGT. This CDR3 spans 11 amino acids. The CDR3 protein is CASSEGTEAFF. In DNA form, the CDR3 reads TGTGCCAGCAGTGAAGGCACTGAAGCTTTCTTT.

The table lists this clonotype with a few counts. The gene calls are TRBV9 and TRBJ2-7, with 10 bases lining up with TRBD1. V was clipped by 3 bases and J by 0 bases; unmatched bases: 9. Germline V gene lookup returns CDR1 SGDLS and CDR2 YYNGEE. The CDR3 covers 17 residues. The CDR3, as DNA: TGTGCCAGCAGCGACCGTGTGGGACAGGGGTTCTCCTACGAGCAGTACTTC. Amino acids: CASSDRVGQGFSYEQYF.